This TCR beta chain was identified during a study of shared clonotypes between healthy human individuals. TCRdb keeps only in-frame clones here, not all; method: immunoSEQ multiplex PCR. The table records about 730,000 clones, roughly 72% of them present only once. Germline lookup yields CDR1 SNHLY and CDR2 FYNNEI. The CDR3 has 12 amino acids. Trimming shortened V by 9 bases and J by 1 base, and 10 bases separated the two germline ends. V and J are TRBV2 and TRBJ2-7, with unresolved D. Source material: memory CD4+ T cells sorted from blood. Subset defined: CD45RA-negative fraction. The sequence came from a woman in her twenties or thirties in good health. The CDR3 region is CASCPQSYEQYF. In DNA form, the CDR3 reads TGTGCCAGTTGCCCTCAATCCTACGAGCAGTACTTC.